This record covers a single T cell receptor (beta chain). This sample stems from a study of blood T cell repertoires in COVID-19. Study at large: Researchers got acute and convalescent COVID-19 samples from the United States, Italy and Spain. Nucleic acid was either cDNA or gDNA, and it came from T cells, B-cell-depleted T cells, or PBMCs.

Original data processing: Amplification from reference gene primers served as the basis for estimated nucleated cell counts. Using immunoSEQ multiplex PCR, the repertoire was profiled, and TCRdb retains in-frame clones only, with some absent. Clone size and the V and J calls come from that table; the DNA yielded D and trimming. The repertoire holds around 200,000 clones, with roughly 87% as singletons. The ends were cut back, 5 bases at V and 0 bases at J, with 13 bases in the middle. The CDR3 contains 16 residues. The germline V gene encodes CDR1 MNHEY and CDR2 SMNVEV (reference sequence). The TCR sequence derives from a woman in her thirties or forties with acute or convalescent COVID-19. Material: peripheral blood. V usage is TRBV27 and J usage is TRBJ1-4; a possible D gene is TRBD1 (6 bases). CDR3 sequence reads: CASSPWTVATNEKLFF. The CDR3 region has the DNA TGTGCCAGCAGTCCCTGGACAGTTGCAACTAATGAAAAACTGTTTTTT.